This T cell receptor (beta chain) stems from a study of shared clonotypes between healthy human individuals. The study, taken as a whole, reports: Memory subsets had estimated richness that was generally smaller than that of naive subsets.

Every immunoSEQ plate was one replicate of a subset's evenly spread DNA. Repertoires were generated with immunoSEQ multiplex PCR, while TCRdb's copy carries only in-frame clones and drops some. The table records around 1.6 million clones, under 99% of them present only once. Comment on this clone: Antigen specificity is unknown.

Germline V gene data show CDR1 as SNHLY and CDR2 as FYNNEI. Germline trimming cut 6 bases from V and 5 bases from J; bases unmatched to any gene: 5. The CDR3 runs 15 residues. This receptor was obtained from a man in his thirties or forties in good health. The V and J genes are TRBV2 and TRBJ2-3; 13 bases are a match to TRBD2. What was sequenced was naive CD4+ T cells sorted from blood. As to subset: CD45RA+ positively selected. CDR3 sequence reads: CASSVLAGGQDTQYF. In DNA, the CDR3 is TGTGCCAGCAGCGTACTAGCGGGAGGGCAAGATACGCAGTATTTT.